The next 23 T cell receptor beta chains were all read from a single sample in a study of response to subunit inactivated influenza vaccine. MiXCR was run by TCRdb on the RT-PCR reads, yielding one entry per CDR3 protein. In the table there are about 780,000 distinct CDR3 sequences, less than 20% of which are singletons. Sequencing used PBMCs from blood, obtained more than 4 days after vaccination. The receptors were gathered from a man between 45 and 60 years old who received an inactivated influenza vaccine.

The chain has TRBV29-1 and TRBJ2-3; D perhaps matches TRBD1 (5 bases). V lost 2 bases to trimming and J lost 0 bases, with 6 bases between them. This CDR3 contains 13 residues. Germline-derived CDR1 and CDR2 are SQVTM and ANQGSEA. The CDR3 DNA follows: TGCAGCGTTGAAAAGGGGAGCACAGATACGCAGTATTTT. This translates into CSVEKGSTDTQYF.

This clonotype was recorded many times. The chain recombines TRBV20-1 with TRBJ1-1; no reliable D call. CDR3 size: 13 residues. V lost 0 bases and J 3 bases, leaving 8 bases between the germline ends. Germline V lookup: CDR1 DFQATT, CDR2 SNEGSKA (reference sequence). The CDR3: CSAREGGHTEAFF. In DNA form, the CDR3 reads TGCAGTGCTAGAGAGGGTGGGCACACTGAAGCTTTCTTT.

This clonotype was counted a few times. The chain uses TRBV5-6 and TRBJ2-5, with D hard to call. Germline loops: CDR1 SGHDT, CDR2 YYEEEE. The germline V and J ends were trimmed by 0 bases and 3 bases, with 9 bases remaining between them. There are 14 residues in the CDR3. The CDR3 sequence is CASSLGGTKETQYF. Written as DNA, the CDR3 is TGTGCCAGCAGCTTGGGGGGTACGAAAGAGACCCAGTACTTC.

This clonotype appeared a few times. The V gene is TRBV10-2, the J gene TRBJ2-1, with 7 bases that match TRBD1. The CDR3 runs 14 residues. Germline V gene sequence: CDR1 WSHSY, CDR2 SAAADI. V dropped 6 bases and J dropped 2; count of bases not matched to a gene: 4. CDR3 nucleotides: TGCGCCAGCAGAGGGGACAGTACCTACAATGAGCAGTTCTTC. Translating gives CASRGDSTYNEQFF.

This clonotype was found a few times. The gene calls are TRBV20-1 and TRBJ1-5; TRBD1 matches at 8 bases. The V and J ends lost 0 bases and 5 bases, in that order; junction bases with no gene match: 6. The CDR3 runs 15 residues. Germline V lookup: CDR1 DFQATT, CDR2 SNEGSKA (reference sequence). CDR3 protein: CSARDWDRIYQPQHF. CDR3 bases: TGCAGTGCTAGAGATTGGGACAGGATATATCAGCCCCAGCATTTT.

The chain links TRBV7-2 to TRBJ2-2, with D perhaps TRBD1 (5 bases). There are 16 residues in the CDR3. CDR1 and CDR2 from the germline V gene are SGHTA and FQGNSA. Between the trimmed V and J ends, which lost 1 base and 0 bases, there was a span of 9 bases. CDR3 loop: CASSLGQYSNTGELFF. DNA of the CDR3: TGTGCCAGCAGCTTAGGACAGTATTCGAACACCGGGGAGCTGTTTTTT.

This chain uses TRBV6-5 with TRBJ2-3, with 7 positions matching TRBD1. The CDR3 has 15 amino acids. Germline trimming cut 2 bases from V and 7 bases from J; bases unmatched to any gene: 9. Germline V gene sequence: CDR1 MNHEY, CDR2 SVGAGI. The chain's CDR3 is CASSYTDRVPHTQYF. The CDR3 bases are TGTGCCAGCAGTTACACCGACAGGGTGCCTCATACGCAGTATTTT.

This clonotype was observed at least ten times. The chain combines TRBV12-3 or TRBV12-4 with TRBJ2-7, with no clear D. CDR3 length equals 16 residues. V was cut by 0 bases and J by 5 bases, with 17 bases left in between. The CDR3 nucleotides are TGTGCCAGCAGTTTAGCGCCTAGTCAGGTCGCTCACGAGCAGTACTTC. Translating it yields CASSLAPSQVAHEQYF.

The chain joins TRBV10-3 to TRBJ2-7; D remains unclear. The CDR3 extends over 13 amino acids. V lost 3 bases and J 7 bases, leaving 13 bases between the germline ends. Germline CDR1 reads ENHRY; CDR2 reads SYGVKD. The CDR3 sequence: CAISEVRAPEQYF. CDR3 sequence (DNA): TGTGCCATCAGTGAAGTTAGAGCGCCTGAGCAGTACTTC.

This clonotype showed up just a few times. V gene TRBV20-1 combines with J gene TRBJ2-1; 8 nucleotides align to TRBD2. The V gene end was trimmed by 6 bases and the J gene end by 8 bases; junction bases not matched to a gene: 18. Germline lookup yields CDR1 DFQATT and CDR2 SNEGSKA (reference sequence). There are 16 residues in the CDR3. Here the CDR3 DNA reads TGCAGTGCCTCAAAAGACCCGGGACTAGTCCTCCATGAGCAGTTCTTC. Encoded protein: CSASKDPGLVLHEQFF.

This clonotype was seen a handful of times. The gene calls are TRBV6-5 and TRBJ2-2; unclear D gene. CDR3 length: 15 amino acids. CDR1 and CDR2 from the germline V gene are MNHEY and SVGAGI. Between the trimmed V and J ends, which lost 2 bases and 4 bases, there was a span of 11 bases. Written as DNA, the CDR3 is TGTGCCAGCAGTTACGCTCCCTTTCTCACCGGGGAGCTGTTTTTT. Residues: CASSYAPFLTGELFF.

The rearrangement links TRBV2 to TRBJ2-5; D is perhaps TRBD1 or TRBD2 (6 bases each). The CDR3 consists of 15 residues. The ends were cut back, 11 bases at V and 4 bases at J, with 23 bases in the middle. Germline V gene data show CDR1 as SNHLY and CDR2 as FYNNEI. This CDR3 is CADSLGGRRGETQYF. The DNA of the CDR3 is TGTGCCGACTCGTTGGGGGGACGCAGGGGAGAGACCCAGTACTTC.

This chain links TRBV11-2 with TRBJ2-7, with D possibly matching TRBD2 (6 bases). This CDR3 has 14 residues. Per germline, CDR1 SGHAT and CDR2 FQNNGV. The V and J ends lost 4 bases and 1 base respectively, with 11 bases between them. Here the CDR3 reads CASSSGRESYEQYF. For the CDR3, the DNA is TGTGCCAGCAGCTCAGGACGGGAGTCCTACGAGCAGTACTTC.

The chain uses TRBV12-3 or TRBV12-4 and TRBJ2-3, with 12 bases matching TRBD2. With V trimmed by 6 bases and J by 7 bases, 5 bases remained unmatched. The CDR3 extends over 14 amino acids. The CDR3 DNA follows: TGTGCCAGCAGACTAGCGGGGGGAGTAAATACGCAGTATTTT. Translation gives CASRLAGGVNTQYF.

This clonotype was found a few times. The chain links TRBV7-2 to TRBJ2-3; TRBD2 aligns across 8 bases. The ends lost 3 bases at V and 7 bases at J; junction bases unmatched: 3. The CDR3 length is 13 residues. Germline V gives CDR1 SGHTA, CDR2 FQGNSA. CDR3 loop: CASSFFSGNTQYF. In DNA, the CDR3 is TGTGCCAGCAGCTTCTTTAGCGGGAATACGCAGTATTTT.

The chain carries TRBV20-1 and TRBJ2-5; 11 bases agree with TRBD2. V dropped 6 bases and J dropped 5; count of bases not matched to a gene: 8. Germline V gives CDR1 DFQATT, CDR2 SNEGSKA (reference sequence). The CDR3 extends over 14 amino acids. The CDR3 sequence: CSANLAGGQETQYF. In DNA, the CDR3 is TGCAGTGCGAACCTAGCGGGGGGCCAGGAGACCCAGTACTTC.

In this sample, this clonotype turned up many times. The chain joins TRBV20-1 to TRBJ2-7, with D hard to call. The CDR3 covers 14 residues. Trimming pared 0 bases from V and 5 bases from J, leaving 14 bases between. CDR1 and CDR2 (germline): DFQATT, SNEGSKA (reference sequence). The CDR3 DNA reads as TGCAGTGCTAGAGATCGTCCTAGTTCCGACGAGCAGTACTTC. This codes for CSARDRPSSDEQYF.

The rearrangement joins TRBV5-1 to TRBJ1-1, with D tentatively TRBD1 (6 bases). CDR3 length: 15 residues. CDR1 is SGHRS, CDR2 YFSETQ, per germline. V was trimmed by 5 bases and J by 8 bases, leaving 22 bases between them. The CDR3: CASRWGTPRRAEAFF. The CDR3 nucleotides are TGCGCCAGCAGGTGGGGGACACCGAGACGTGCCGAAGCTTTCTTT. Together with reference TRBV5-1 and TRBJ1-1, the CDR3 gives the full variable domain: KAGVTQTPRYLIKTRGQQVTLSCSPISGHRSVSWYQQTPGQGLQFLFEYFSETQRNKGNFPGRFSGRQFSNSRSEMNVSTLELGDSALYLCASRWGTPRRAEAFFGQGTRLTVV.

This clonotype was seen more than once but under ten times. J is TRBJ2-3 and V is TRBV29-1, with 8 nucleotides matching TRBD2. Germline V gives CDR1 SQVTM, CDR2 ANQGSEA. J gave up 6 bases and V 3 bases, and 11 bases lay outside the gene matches. This CDR3 contains 15 residues. This CDR3 reads CSVESGREVEDTQYF. In DNA form, the CDR3 reads TGCAGCGTTGAGTCGGGGCGGGAGGTCGAGGATACGCAGTATTTT.

This clonotype was counted between two and nine times. The chain is built from TRBV29-1 and TRBJ1-6, with a tentative D call TRBD1 (5 bases). V gave up 5 bases and J gave up 4 bases, with 9 bases separating them. The CDR3 runs 13 residues. Germline lookup yields CDR1 SQVTM and CDR2 ANQGSEA. As DNA, the CDR3 is TGCAGCGTTATGGCAGGGTATAATTCACCCCTCCACTTT. Encoded protein: CSVMAGYNSPLHF.

The chain employs TRBV11-2 and TRBJ2-1; 14 positions agree with TRBD2. Germline assignment: CDR1 SGHAT and CDR2 FQNNGV. The CDR3 contains 18 residues. The V gene end was trimmed by 3 bases and the J gene end by 7 bases; junction bases not matched to a gene: 11. CDR3 nucleotides: TGTGCCAGCAGCTTTTACCCCGGGACTAGCGGGAGAGCGAATGAGCAGTTCTTC. It is translated as CASSFYPGTSGRANEQFF.

There are a few counts of this clonotype. This chain connects TRBV5-1 to TRBJ2-3; D is perhaps TRBD2 (6 bases). V was pared by 5 bases and J by 0 bases, with 13 bases between. The germline V gene has CDR1 SGHRS and CDR2 YFSETQ. The CDR3 loop spans 15 amino acids. The CDR3, as DNA: TGCGCCAGCAGTCGTTATAGCGGTAGCACAGATACGCAGTATTTT. Protein product: CASSRYSGSTDTQYF. The complete variable domain, with remaining parts taken from reference TRBV5-1 and TRBJ2-3, reads KAGVTQTPRYLIKTRGQQVTLSCSPISGHRSVSWYQQTPGQGLQFLFEYFSETQRNKGNFPGRFSGRQFSNSRSEMNVSTLELGDSALYLCASSRYSGSTDTQYFGPGTRLTVL.

For the CDR3, the DNA is TGTGCCAGCAGTTTGGATTACGGCTATGGCTACACCTTC. It codes for CASSLDYGYGYTF. The chain joins TRBV28 to TRBJ1-2, with D uncertain. This CDR3 region has 13 residues. Trimming removed 3 bases from V and 4 bases from J, with 9 bases in between. Germline assignment: CDR1 MDHEN and CDR2 SYDVKM.